This T cell receptor beta chain derives from a study of shared clonotypes between healthy human individuals. Study-wide context: Three plates each covered CD4 naive and memory; CD8 naive two, CD8 memory one.

Remarks on this clone: Its antigen is undetermined.

As defined, naive CD8 cells were CD45RO-negative and positively selected for CCR7, with terminally differentiated effector memory CD45RA+ cells excluded. Clones were read by immunoSEQ multiplex PCR, and TCRdb kept only the in-frame ones, dropping some. The sample includes approximately 2,200,000 clones, 93% of them seen just once. This CDR3 spans 16 amino acids. J gave up 5 bases and V 5 bases, and 13 bases lay outside the gene matches. In germline, CDR1 is MDHEN, CDR2 SYDVKM. Whole-study results and caveats: Sampling covered nothing but blood. Tissue TCR repertoires likely differ from those found in blood.

Material for sequencing was naive CD8+ T cells from PBMCs. The V call is TRBV28, the J call TRBJ2-5; TRBD1 aligns across 8 bases. This TCR was sampled from a man between 18 and 35 years old in good health. Some clones in this sample may be carry-over from other donors' samples. In DNA, the CDR3 is TGTGCCAGCAGTCCCCGCCGGACAGGGAGAATGGAGACCCAGTACTTC. Residues: CASSPRRTGRMETQYF. Based on the CDR3 plus reference TRBV28 and TRBJ2-5, the full variable domain is DVKVTQSSRYLVKRTGEKVFLECVQDMDHENMFWYRQDPGLGLRLIYFSYDVKMKEKGDIPEGYSVSREKKERFSLILESASTNQTSMYLCASSPRRTGRMETQYFGPGTRLLVL.